The 19 T cell receptor beta chains given below trace back to one sample, sequenced in a study of blood T cells in healthy people across ages. The second PCR ran 7 to 11 cycles with a sample-barcoded 5' primer and J-beta primers. TCRdb re-called the 5' RACE reads with MiXCR, one entry per CDR3 protein. The sample lists 630,000 or so distinct CDR3 sequences; approximately 30% were seen once. The specimen sequenced was blood. These receptors came from a woman of 80 years or more in good health.

The genes are TRBV9 and TRBJ2-5, with no clear D. There are 15 residues in the CDR3. V was pared by 0 bases and J by 2 bases, with 11 bases between. Germline values: CDR1 SGDLS, CDR2 YYNGEE. CDR3 DNA: TGTGCCAGCAGCGTAGGGGCCCCCATTCAAGAGACCCAGTACTTC. Translation: CASSVGAPIQETQYF. Full variable domain (rest looked up from reference TRBV9 and TRBJ2-5): DSGVTQTPKHLITATGQRVTLRCSPRSGDLSVYWYQQSLDQGLQFLIQYYNGEERAKGNILERFSAQQFPDLHSELNLSSLELGDSALYFCASSVGAPIQETQYFGPGTRLLVL.

This chain connects TRBV2 to TRBJ2-7; D call uncertain. CDR1 and CDR2 from the germline V gene are SNHLY and FYNNEI. The CDR3 consists of 14 residues. V shed 10 bases and J shed 0 bases, with 16 bases lying between them. The CDR3 sequence is CATGYDVRSYEQYF. The CDR3 nucleotides are TGTGCCACTGGGTATGACGTCCGCTCCTACGAGCAGTACTTC. Looking up the rest from reference TRBV2 and TRBJ2-7 gives the full variable domain: EPEVTQTPSHQVTQMGQEVILRCVPISNHLYFYWYRQILGQKVEFLVSFYNNEISEKSEIFDDQFSVERPDGSNFTLKIRSTKLEDSAMYFCATGYDVRSYEQYFGPGTRLTVT.

This clonotype was seen a few times. The DNA is left out, because the CDR3 cannot be placed on it with certainty; the CDR3 is given as TCRdb lists it. The gene calls are TRBV5-1 and TRBJ2-6. Germline V lookup: CDR1 SGHRS, CDR2 YFSETQ. The CDR3 adds up to 15 amino acids, both ends counted. CDR3 loop: CASSFVGSGANVWTF.

This clonotype was counted at least ten times. The rearrangement links TRBV28 to TRBJ1-4; D not resolved. Trimming removed 5 bases at V and 0 bases at J, with 13 bases between. Germline V gene sequence: CDR1 MDHEN, CDR2 SYDVKM. The CDR3 consists of 16 residues. The CDR3 protein is CASSHRLSATNEKLFF. The CDR3 region has the DNA TGTGCCAGCAGTCATCGCCTGTCGGCAACTAATGAAAAACTGTTTTTT.

As to this clonotype: Mismatch with germline at one junction end may stem from a read error. This chain joins TRBV12-3 or TRBV12-4 and TRBJ1-5, with a weak D call TRBD1 (5 bases). The CDR3 extends over 12 amino acids. CDR3 region: CTSRESIQPQHF. CDR3 DNA: TGTACCAGCAGGGAGTCAATTCAGCCTCAGCATTTT.

In this sample, this clonotype turned up a few times. This chain connects TRBV2 to TRBJ1-2, with a tentative D call TRBD1 (6 bases). This CDR3 comprises 14 residues. Germline V gene lookup returns CDR1 SNHLY and CDR2 FYNNEI. V gave up 3 bases and J gave up 5 bases, with 13 bases separating them. CDR3 sequence reads: CASSDRGQIYGYTF. In nucleotides, the CDR3 is TGTGCCAGCAGTGACAGGGGTCAGATTTATGGCTACACCTTC.

This clonotype was found many times. V gene TRBV3-1 combines with J gene TRBJ2-7; D perhaps matches TRBD1 (8 bases). This CDR3 comprises 15 residues. Trimming cost V 4 bases and J 6 bases, with 19 bases left between them. From germline, CDR1 is LGHDT and CDR2 YNNKEL (reference sequence). CDR3: CASSLAGDRQGEQYF. As DNA, the CDR3 is TGTGCCAGCAGCCTTGCGGGGGACAGGCAAGGCGAGCAGTACTTC.

Comment on this clonotype: A much larger clone lies one base from this, so it may be a read error. This chain joins TRBV11-2 and TRBJ2-1; D gene uncertain. Germline loops: CDR1 SGHAT, CDR2 FQNNGV. V lost 0 bases and J lost 2, with 14 bases in between. The CDR3 is 17 residues long. This chain's CDR3 is CASSLDQGSHPYNEQFF. The CDR3 nucleotides read TGTGCCAGCAGCTTAGATCAAGGGTCCCACCCCTACAATGAGCAGTTCTTC.

The chain is built from TRBV11-2 and TRBJ1-3, with TRBD1 as a possible D gene (6 bases). Germline CDR1 SGHAT, CDR2 FQNNGV. The CDR3 is made up of 17 amino acids. V was clipped by 0 bases and J by 2 bases, with 14 bases between them. CDR3 sequence reads: CASSLDLNRVPGNTIYF. The CDR3 DNA reads TGTGCCAGCAGCTTAGATCTCAACAGGGTCCCTGGAAACACCATATATTTT.

This clonotype came up many times. The rearrangement joins TRBV24-1 to TRBJ2-3, with D perhaps matching TRBD1 (5 bases). The germline V and J ends were trimmed by 5 bases and 6 bases, with 20 bases remaining between them. The CDR3 has 16 residues. Germline assignment: CDR1 KGHDR and CDR2 SFDVKD. The CDR3, as DNA: TGTGCCACCAGTGCCATGGGGCAGTTCAGGGCGGATACGCAGTATTTT. It translates to CATSAMGQFRADTQYF.

The table lists this clonotype with many counts. This chain joins TRBV12-3 or TRBV12-4 and TRBJ1-1; no reliable D call. V lost 6 bases and J lost 3, with 5 bases in between. The CDR3 sequence is 11 residues long. CDR3 amino acids: CASRWDTEAFF. CDR3 sequence (DNA): TGTGCCAGCAGGTGGGACACTGAAGCTTTCTTT.

This clonotype has a handful of counts. The V gene is TRBV12-3 or TRBV12-4, the J gene TRBJ1-5, with D uncertain. This CDR3 comprises 12 residues. V was pared by 5 bases and J by 9 bases, with 11 bases between. The DNA for the CDR3 is TGTGCCAGCAGTCTTGCTAGGAGGCCCCAGCATTTT. Its translation is CASSLARRPQHF.

The rearrangement links TRBV7-2 to TRBJ2-1; perhaps TRBD1 as D (5 bases). Trimming shortened V by 2 bases and J by 5 bases, and 10 bases separated the two germline ends. The CDR3 spans 14 residues. Germline-derived CDR1 and CDR2 are SGHTA and FQGNSA. CDR3 nucleotides: TGTGCCAGCAGCTTAATTGGGGCCAACAATGAGCAGTTCTTC. Its protein product is CASSLIGANNEQFF.

This clonotype was recorded many times. This chain joins TRBV7-3 and TRBJ1-1, with D perhaps TRBD1 (6 bases). V was clipped by 2 bases and J by 12 bases, with 16 bases between them. Germline CDR1 is SGHTA and CDR2 is FQGTGA. This CDR3 region has 13 residues. CDR3 sequence reads: CASSLSPGQRTFF. CDR3 nucleotide sequence: TGTGCCAGCAGCTTATCTCCGGGACAACGGACTTTCTTT.

With regard to this clonotype: A single base separates this from a much larger clone, so it may be a read error. The V and J genes are TRBV27 and TRBJ2-1; 10 nucleotides agree with TRBD2. CDR1 and CDR2 from the germline V gene are MNHEY and SMNVEV (reference sequence). The CDR3 is 15 amino acids. The DNA for the CDR3 is TGTGCCAGCAGTTTAGCAGCGGGGGGGCTCGGTGAGCAGTGCTTC. It specifies CASSLAAGGLGEQCF.

A remark on this clonotype: Given a much more abundant clone one base away, this may be a read error. This rearrangement joins TRBV7-3 to TRBJ2-7; 7 bases match TRBD1. The trim removed 2 bases at V and 7 bases at J, leaving 14 bases unmatched. The germline V gene encodes CDR1 SGHTA and CDR2 FQGTGA. The CDR3 has 16 amino acids. CDR3 in amino acids: CASSLLQGLTNNEQYF. The CDR3 DNA sequence: TGTGCCAGCAGCTTATTACAGGGGCTTACTAACAATGAGCAGTACTTC.

This clonotype was seen many times. The chain has TRBV12-3 or TRBV12-4 and TRBJ2-1; 14 nucleotides agree with TRBD2. Trimming at V came to 10 bases and at J to 14 bases, leaving 7 bases not matched to a gene. There are 12 residues in the CDR3. CDR3: CATQPGLAGEFF. CDR3 coding DNA: TGTGCCACTCAACCGGGACTAGCGGGGGAGTTCTTC.

This clonotype occurred a few times. Possible read error: a much larger clone is one base away. V usage is TRBV6-2 or TRBV6-3 and J usage is TRBJ2-7, with TRBD2 identical over 7 bases. The CDR3 contains 17 residues. Looked up from germline, CDR1 is MNHEY and CDR2 is SVGEGT. The J segment lost 7 bases and the V segment lost 2 bases, leaving 17 bases of the junction unmatched. Here the CDR3 reads CASSYEWGGDFYNEQYF. CDR3 in DNA: TGTGCCAGCAGTTACGAATGGGGGGGAGATTTCTACAATGAGCAGTACTTC.

This clonotype was observed a single time. The chain recombines TRBV19 with TRBJ2-3; TRBD2 matches at 10 bases. With V trimmed by 3 bases and J by 5 bases, 14 bases remained unmatched. CDR1 LNHDA and CDR2 SQIVND come from the germline V gene (reference sequence). The CDR3 extends over 18 amino acids. The CDR3 DNA reads TGTGCCAGTAGTATTAAGAGCGGGGGGGCTGTCGGTATAGATACGCAGTATTTT. It yields the protein CASSIKSGGAVGIDTQYF.